A selection of T cell receptor beta chains follows, all from one sample in a study of immune cell composition in non-small cell lung cancer. TCRdb's copy holds only in-frame clones and misses some; the assay was immunoSEQ multiplex PCR. The sample lists 10,000 or so clones; 76% were seen once. The sample consisted of lung tumor tissue. Receptors were obtained from a human donor with non-small cell lung cancer. The CDR3 runs from the conserved cysteine through the conserved F or W. A D gene is named only where the DNA matches it firmly. Some rows have no size entry. The others give once, few or many, or a class for an expanded clone.

D gene: .; J gene: TRBJ1-1; V gene: TRBV7-9; clone size: .; CDR3 DNA: TGTGCCAGCAGCCCCCTGGGAGGGCAGGACTTTGAAGCTTTCTTT; CDR3 protein: CASSPLGGQDFEAFF
D gene: .; J gene: TRBJ1-3; V gene: TRBV18; clone size: .; CDR3 DNA: TGTGCCAGCTCACCAGTTGGCAAGAGCTCTGGAAACACCATATATTTT; CDR3 protein: CASSPVGKSSGNTIYF
D gene: .; J gene: TRBJ2-7; V gene: TRBV7-9; clone size: few; CDR3 DNA: TGTGCCTTTCGCCGTGGGGGTGACGAGCAGTACTTC; CDR3 protein: CAFRRGGDEQYF
D gene: .; J gene: TRBJ1-1; V gene: TRBV20-1; clone size: medium-sized; CDR3 DNA: TGCAGTGCTAGTAAGAACACTGAAGCTTTCTTT; CDR3 protein: CSASKNTEAFF
D gene: .; J gene: TRBJ1-1; V gene: TRBV11-2; clone size: .; CDR3 DNA: TGTGCCAGCAGCTTTGGGGGCTTGGCTGAAGCTTTCTTT; CDR3 protein: CASSFGGLAEAFF
D gene: .; J gene: TRBJ2-2; V gene: TRBV5-6; clone size: .; CDR3 DNA: TGTGCCAGCAGCTTAGGACGGACGAACACCGGGGAGCTGTTTTTT; CDR3 protein: CASSLGRTNTGELFF
D gene: .; J gene: TRBJ2-3; V gene: TRBV19; clone size: .; CDR3 DNA: TGTGCCAGTAGTATAAAGAGGGCAGATACGCAGTATTTT; CDR3 protein: CASSIKRADTQYF
D gene: TRBD1; J gene: TRBJ2-4; V gene: TRBV14; clone size: .; CDR3 DNA: TGTGCCAGCAGCCAACCGGGACAGGGGCAAAACATTCAGTACTTC; CDR3 protein: CASSQPGQGQNIQYF
D gene: .; J gene: TRBJ1-1; V gene: TRBV11-2; clone size: .; CDR3 DNA: TGTGCCAGCAGCTTAGGCCCAGGAGAGGGCCCACAAAGTAGGGAAGCTTTCTTT; CDR3 protein: CASSLGPGEGPQSREAFF
D gene: .; J gene: TRBJ2-7; V gene: TRBV7-6; clone size: .; CDR3 DNA: TGTGCCAGCAGCTCCCCCCCGGACACCCGGGAGCAGTACTTC; CDR3 protein: CASSSPPDTREQYF
D gene: .; J gene: TRBJ1-2; V gene: TRBV5-1; clone size: .; CDR3 DNA: TGCGCCAGCAGCAAAGGGGCCCCCTATGGCTACACCTTC; CDR3 protein: CASSKGAPYGYTF
D gene: TRBD2; J gene: TRBJ2-7; V gene: TRBV7-9; clone size: .; CDR3 DNA: TGTGCCAGCAGCTTAGACCCACCTAGCGGGAGCTACGAGCAGTACTTC; CDR3 protein: CASSLDPPSGSYEQYF
D gene: .; J gene: TRBJ2-7; V gene: TRBV6-1; clone size: .; CDR3 DNA: TGTGCCAGCACCCGGGGACGCAGCTCCTACGAGCAGTACTTC; CDR3 protein: CASTRGRSSYEQYF
D gene: .; J gene: TRBJ2-1; V gene: TRBV7-3; clone size: .; CDR3 DNA: TGTGCCAGCAGCCCGACAGGAATGAATGAGCAGTTCTTC; CDR3 protein: CASSPTGMNEQFF
D gene: TRBD1; J gene: TRBJ1-4; V gene: TRBV5-6; clone size: .; CDR3 DNA: TGTGCCAGCAGCTTGGGGACAGGGTTTGAAAAACTGTTTTTT; CDR3 protein: CASSLGTGFEKLFF
D gene: .; J gene: TRBJ2-3; V gene: TRBV29-1; clone size: .; CDR3 DNA: TGCAGCGTTTCCCCTTCTTACACAGATACGCAGTATTTT; CDR3 protein: CSVSPSYTDTQYF
D gene: .; J gene: TRBJ1-2; V gene: TRBV27; clone size: .; CDR3 DNA: TGTGCCAGCAGTGAGGAAGGTAACAGATCCGGCTACACCTTC; CDR3 protein: CASSEEGNRSGYTF
D gene: .; J gene: TRBJ1-1; V gene: TRBV28; clone size: .; CDR3 DNA: TGTGCCAGCAGCTCTCCGGGACACCCTGGGGCTGAAGCTTTCTTT; CDR3 protein: CASSSPGHPGAEAFF
D gene: .; J gene: TRBJ1-4; V gene: TRBV27; clone size: .; CDR3 DNA: TGTGCCAGCAGTTCTGGGGCAGGGAGGGAGGAGAATGAAAAACTGTTTTTT; CDR3 protein: CASSSGAGREENEKLFF
D gene: .; J gene: TRBJ2-2; V gene: TRBV4-1; clone size: .; CDR3 DNA: TGCGCCAGCAGCCAGGAAAAAGGGGGGGGCTCGAACACCGGGGAGCTGTTTTTT; CDR3 protein: CASSQEKGGGSNTGELFF
D gene: .; J gene: TRBJ1-4; V gene: TRBV7-8; clone size: .; CDR3 DNA: TGTGCCAGCAGCTTAGTGTGGGCAACTAATGAAAAACTGTTTTTT; CDR3 protein: CASSLVWATNEKLFF
D gene: TRBD2; J gene: TRBJ2-1; V gene: TRBV5-1; clone size: .; CDR3 DNA: TGCGCCAGCAGATCGGGAGGTCTAAATGAGCAGTTCTTC; CDR3 protein: CASRSGGLNEQFF
D gene: .; J gene: TRBJ2-5; V gene: TRBV19; clone size: .; CDR3 DNA: TGTGCCAGTAGACAGAGTGGGGAGACCCAGTACTTC; CDR3 protein: CASRQSGETQYF
D gene: .; J gene: TRBJ2-7; V gene: TRBV14; clone size: .; CDR3 DNA: TGTGCCAGCAGCCAAGATCCCTTCGGGGAGCAGTACTTC; CDR3 protein: CASSQDPFGEQYF
D gene: .; J gene: TRBJ2-5; V gene: TRBV5-1; clone size: .; CDR3 DNA: TGCGCCAGCAGCTTGGGACAGACCCCTGGAGAGACCCAGTACTTC; CDR3 protein: CASSLGQTPGETQYF
D gene: TRBD1; J gene: TRBJ1-3; V gene: TRBV30; clone size: .; CDR3 DNA: TGTGCCTGGAGGGCCGTGGACAGGGGCTCTGGAAACACCATATATTTT; CDR3 protein: CAWRAVDRGSGNTIYF
D gene: TRBD2; J gene: TRBJ2-7; V gene: TRBV6-6; clone size: .; CDR3 DNA: TGTGCCAGCAGTTCCCACGGGGTAGCGGGGGCCTACGAGCAGTACTTC; CDR3 protein: CASSSHGVAGAYEQYF
D gene: TRBD1; J gene: TRBJ2-1; V gene: TRBV7-3; clone size: .; CDR3 DNA: TGTGCCAGCAGCTCTAGAGGGACAGGGTCCAAGCAGTTCTTC; CDR3 protein: CASSSRGTGSKQFF